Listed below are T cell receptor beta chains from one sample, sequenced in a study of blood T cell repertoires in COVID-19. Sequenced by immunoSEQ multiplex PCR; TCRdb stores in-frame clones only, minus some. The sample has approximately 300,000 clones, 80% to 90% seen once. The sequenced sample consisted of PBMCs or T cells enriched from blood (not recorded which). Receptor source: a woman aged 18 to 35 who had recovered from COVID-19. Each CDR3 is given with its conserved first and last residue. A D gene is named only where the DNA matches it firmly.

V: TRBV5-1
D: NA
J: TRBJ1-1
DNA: TGCGCCAGCAGCCCGGGGGGGCAGGGTCTCACTGAAGCTTTCTTT
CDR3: CASSPGGQGLTEAFF

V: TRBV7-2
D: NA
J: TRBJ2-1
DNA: TGTGCCAGCAGCTTTGTATCCGGGGGCAATGAGCAGTTCTTC
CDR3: CASSFVSGGNEQFF

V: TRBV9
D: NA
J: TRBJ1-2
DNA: TGTGCCAGCAGCGGAGGGGTCACAGGGAACTATGGCTACACCTTC
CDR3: CASSGGVTGNYGYTF

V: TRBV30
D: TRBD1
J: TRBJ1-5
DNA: TGTGCCTGGGGAACAGGGGTAAGCAATCAGCCCCAGCATTTT
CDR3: CAWGTGVSNQPQHF

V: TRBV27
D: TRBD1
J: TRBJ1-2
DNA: TGTGCCAGCAGGGAGCAGGGGGCTGGCTATGGCTACACCTTC
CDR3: CASREQGAGYGYTF

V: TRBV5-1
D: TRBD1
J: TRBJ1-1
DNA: TGCGCCAGCAGCTTGAGGGTGGGACAGGGCCTTGAAGCTTTCTTT
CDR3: CASSLRVGQGLEAFF

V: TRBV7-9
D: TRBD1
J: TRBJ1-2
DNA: TGTGCCAGCAGCTTAAGACAGGGGGCGCAAGGCTACACCTTC
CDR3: CASSLRQGAQGYTF

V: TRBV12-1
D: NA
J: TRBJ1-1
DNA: TGTGCCAGCAGCCCTCACGGACAGGGGAAATACACTGAAGCTTTCTTT
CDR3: CASSPHGQGKYTEAFF

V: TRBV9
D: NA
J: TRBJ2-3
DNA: TGTGCCAGCAGTTGGGACTTAAGCACAGATACGCAGTATTTT
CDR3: CASSWDLSTDTQYF

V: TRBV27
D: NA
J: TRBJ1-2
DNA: TGTGCCAGCAGTTTAACGGTGGGAGCTGGCTACACCTTC
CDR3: CASSLTVGAGYTF

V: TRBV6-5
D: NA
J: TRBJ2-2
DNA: TGTGCCAGCAGTTACGACCAGGGGTTCGGGGAGCTGTTTTTT
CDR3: CASSYDQGFGELFF

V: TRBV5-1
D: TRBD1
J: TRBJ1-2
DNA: TGCGCCAGCAGCTCCGGGACAGGGGATGGCTACACCTTC
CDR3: CASSSGTGDGYTF

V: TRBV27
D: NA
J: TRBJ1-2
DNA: TGTGCCAGCAGTCCATCCAATAACTATGGCTACACCTTC
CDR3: CASSPSNNYGYTF

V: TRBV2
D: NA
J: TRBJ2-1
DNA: TGTGCCAGCAGCCTTGACAGGGAGCAGTTCTTC
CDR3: CASSLDREQFF

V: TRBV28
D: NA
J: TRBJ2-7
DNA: TGTGCCAGCAGTTGGACGGGGAATTCCTACGAGCAGTACTTC
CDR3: CASSWTGNSYEQYF

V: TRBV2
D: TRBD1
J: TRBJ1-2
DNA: TGTGCCAGCAGTGGACAGGGTGTCTATGGCTACACCTTC
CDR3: CASSGQGVYGYTF

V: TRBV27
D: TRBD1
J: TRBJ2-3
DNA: TGTGCCAGCAGTCCGATAGGACAGGGGGATGGTACGCAGTATTTT
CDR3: CASSPIGQGDGTQYF

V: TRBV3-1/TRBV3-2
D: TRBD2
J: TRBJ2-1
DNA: TGTGCCAGCGCCACTAGCGGGAGGACGAAAAATGAGCAGTTCTTC
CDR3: CASATSGRTKNEQFF

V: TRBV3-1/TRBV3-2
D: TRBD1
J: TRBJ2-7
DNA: TGTGCCAGCAGCCCCGGGACAGTAAGCCACGAGCAGTACTTC
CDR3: CASSPGTVSHEQYF

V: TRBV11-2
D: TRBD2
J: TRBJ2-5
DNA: TGTGCCAGCCGACTAGCGGGGAAAGAGACCCAGTACTTC
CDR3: CASRLAGKETQYF

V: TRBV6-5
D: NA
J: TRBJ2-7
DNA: TGTGCCAGCATAGTGACAGCGAGGAGCTCCTACGAGCAGTACTTC
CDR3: CASIVTARSSYEQYF

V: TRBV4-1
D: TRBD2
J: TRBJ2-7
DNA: TGCGCCAGCAGCCCCTTAGCGGGGACTAGCTCCTACGAGCAGTACTTC
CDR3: CASSPLAGTSSYEQYF